One TCR beta chain is described in this entry. As yet, its antigen is unknown. Sequencing of TCR beta, carried out with a high-throughput approach, was applied to CD8+ and CD4+ T cells from the blood. Definite or probable Susac syndrome was diagnosed using recently defined diagnostic criteria. These data originate in a study of CD8 T cells in Susac syndrome. Overall study context: At the time their blood was drawn, patients with Susac syndrome were either therapy-naive, on corticosteroids (with some of them also receiving intravenous immunoglobulin), or on intravenous immunoglobulin alone.

Reverse transcription of about 0.5 to 1 ug RNA used random hexamers. From the immunoSEQ multiplex PCR reads, TCRdb called clonotypes with MiXCR, one entry per CDR3 protein. Among approximately 210,000 distinct CDR3 sequences listed, approximately 94% were seen once. The length of the CDR3 is 12 residues. Germline V gene lookup returns CDR1 MNHNY and CDR2 SVGAGI (reference sequence). Trimming cost V 7 bases and J 8 bases; bases outside gene matches: 5. Findings and caveats of the study: Within Susac syndrome CD4+ T cell repertoires, clonal expansion was not evident.

Sequences were obtained from CD4+ T cells from PBMCs. The sequence derives from a human donor with Susac syndrome. This rearrangement joins TRBV6-6 to TRBJ1-2; 9 nucleotides agree with TRBD1. The CDR3 coding sequence is TGTGCCAGCATACAGGGGGCCGGGGGCTACACCTTC. It yields the protein CASIQGAGGYTF.